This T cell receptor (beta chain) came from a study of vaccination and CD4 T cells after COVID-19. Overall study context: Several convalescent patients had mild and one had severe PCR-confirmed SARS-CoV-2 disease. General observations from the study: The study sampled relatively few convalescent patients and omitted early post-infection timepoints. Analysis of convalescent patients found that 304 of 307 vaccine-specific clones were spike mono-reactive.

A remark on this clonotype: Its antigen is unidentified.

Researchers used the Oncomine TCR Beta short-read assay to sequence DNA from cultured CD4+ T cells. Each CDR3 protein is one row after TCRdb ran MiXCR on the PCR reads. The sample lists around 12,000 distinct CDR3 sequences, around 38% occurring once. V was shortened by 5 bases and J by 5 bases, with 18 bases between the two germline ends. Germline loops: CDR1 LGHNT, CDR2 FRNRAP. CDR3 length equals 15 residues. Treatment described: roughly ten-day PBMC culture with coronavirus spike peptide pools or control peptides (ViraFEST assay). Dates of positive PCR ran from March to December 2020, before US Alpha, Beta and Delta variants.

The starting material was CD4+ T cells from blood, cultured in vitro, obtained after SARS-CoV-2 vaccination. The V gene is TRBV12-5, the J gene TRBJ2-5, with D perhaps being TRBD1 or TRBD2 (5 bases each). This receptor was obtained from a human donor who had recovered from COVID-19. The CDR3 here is CASGPYSGRGETQYF. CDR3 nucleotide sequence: TGTGCTAGTGGTCCATATTCGGGGCGTGGGGAGACCCAGTACTTC.